One and the same sample provided the 30 T cell receptor beta chains below, sequenced in a study of shared clonotypes between healthy human individuals. Generated by immunoSEQ multiplex PCR, the TCRdb table keeps only in-frame clones and is missing some. The profile shows about 1.1 million clones, 60% to 85% of them singletons. Sequenced sample: memory CD4+ T cells from PBMCs. The subset here: CD45RA-negative fraction. The receptors here all came from a young man in good health. Some clones in this sample may be carry-over from other donors' samples.

This chain links TRBV7-9 with TRBJ2-3; no reliable D call. The germline V gene encodes CDR1 SEHNR and CDR2 FQNEAQ (reference sequence). Trimming stripped 5 bases from V and 0 bases from J, with 12 bases between. The CDR3 runs 15 residues. The CDR3 here is CASSLASSSTDTQYF. CDR3 nucleotides: TGTGCCAGCAGCCTCGCCTCGTCGAGCACAGATACGCAGTATTTT.

As for this clone: A much larger clone is a single base away; this may be a read error. The chain couples TRBV30 to TRBJ2-2, with D hard to call. This CDR3 has 15 amino acids. The germline CDR1 and CDR2 sequences are GTSNPN and SVGIG (reference sequence). CDR3 region: CDWSRGSKNTGELFF. CDR3 nucleotides: TGTGACTGGAGTCGAGGAAGCAAGAACACCGGGGAGCTGTTTTTT.

The rearrangement joins TRBV10-2 to TRBJ2-3; D is undetermined. Per the germline V gene, CDR1 is WSHSY and CDR2 is SAAADI. CDR3 length equals 13 residues. Trimming took 9 bases from V and 1 from J, leaving 11 bases between them. In DNA, the CDR3 is TGCGCCAGTCGCGATACGGGCACAGATACGCAGTATTTT. It translates to CASRDTGTDTQYF.

As DNA, the CDR3 is TGTGCCACAAAGACAGGGACCATGAACACTGAAGCTTTCTTT. Protein sequence: CATKTGTMNTEAFF. The chain is built from TRBV2 and TRBJ1-1, with 7 bases aligning to TRBD1. The CDR3 has 14 amino acids. Germline CDR1 is SNHLY and CDR2 is FYNNEI. V lost 10 bases to trimming and J lost 0 bases; unmatched junction nucleotides: 8.

V and J are TRBV30 and TRBJ1-2; TRBD1 matches 7 bases. CDR3 size: 14 residues. Germline lookup yields CDR1 GTSNPN and CDR2 SVGIG (reference sequence). V gave up 0 bases and J gave up 9 bases; unmatched junction bases: 10. The CDR3 protein is CAWSVDLRGLSYTF. CDR3 bases: TGTGCCTGGAGTGTAGATTTGAGGGGGCTCAGCTACACCTTC.

A word on this clone: Since a far larger clone is one base different, this is likely a read error. This chain links TRBV30 with TRBJ1-1; maybe TRBD1 (6 bases). The CDR3 is 11 residues long. CDR1 is GTSNPN and CDR2 is SVGIG in the germline V gene (reference sequence). CDR3 amino acids: CVWRDMTEAFF. The CDR3 coding sequence is TGTGTCTGGAGGGACATGACTGAAGCTTTCTTT.

Points on this clone: This CDR3 is also generated by other DNA sequences in the sample. The chain joins TRBV28 to TRBJ1-2; D unresolved. Germline loops: CDR1 MDHEN, CDR2 SYDVKM. V was clipped by 6 bases and J by 3 bases, with 11 bases between them. The CDR3 consists of 13 residues. The CDR3: CASSPGPDYGYTF. The CDR3 coding sequence is TGTGCCAGCAGCCCCGGACCGGACTATGGCTACACCTTC.

The chain joins TRBV15 to TRBJ2-5; 7 nucleotides agree with TRBD2. Germline-derived CDR1 and CDR2 are LNHNV and YYDKDF (reference sequence). CDR3 size: 13 residues. J was trimmed by 5 bases and V by 2 bases; bases with no gene match: 2. The CDR3 here is CATSRQGGETQYF. CDR3 in DNA: TGTGCCACCAGCAGACAGGGAGGGGAGACCCAGTACTTC.

The chain uses TRBV18 and TRBJ2-1; 8 positions agree with TRBD2. Looked up from germline, CDR1 is KGHSH and CDR2 is LQKENI. The V segment lost 3 bases and the J segment 7 bases; nucleotides outside the gene matches: 8. The CDR3 loop spans 15 amino acids. The CDR3 nucleotides are TGTGCCAGCTCACCGTCCGGAGCGGGAGTAAATGAGCAGTTCTTC. Its translation is CASSPSGAGVNEQFF. Using reference TRBV18 and TRBJ2-1 for the parts outside the CDR3, the full variable domain is NAGVMQNPRHLVRRRGQEARLRCSPMKGHSHVYWYRQLPEEGLKFMVYLQKENIIDESGMPKERFSAEFPKEGPSILRIQQVVRGDSAAYFCASSPSGAGVNEQFFGPGTRLTVL.

In its sample, this clone was seen many times. V and J are TRBV11-2 and TRBJ2-2; the D gene is possibly TRBD2 (5 bases). Germline V CDR1 and CDR2: SGHAT, FQNNGV. The CDR3 spans 15 residues. V was cut by 1 base and J by 11 bases, with 17 bases left in between. The DNA of the CDR3 is TGTGCCAGCAGCTTAGGAATAACACCGGGATATGAGCTGTTTTTT. This translates into CASSLGITPGYELFF.

This sequence joins TRBV19 and TRBJ2-3; D is unclear. Trimming took off 6 bases at V and 2 bases at J, with 15 bases between the two ends. CDR3 size: 15 residues. Germline-derived CDR1 and CDR2 are LNHDA and SQIVND (reference sequence). The CDR3 sequence: CASSPLGRSTDTQYF. The CDR3 coding sequence is TGTGCCAGTAGCCCCCTGGGCAGATCCACAGATACGCAGTATTTT.

This sequence joins TRBV6-5 and TRBJ1-5; D might be TRBD1 (5 bases). Germline values: CDR1 MNHEY, CDR2 SVGAGI. This CDR3 region has 13 residues. V was pared by 7 bases and J by 3 bases, with 10 bases between. The DNA for the CDR3 is TGTGCCAGCACCGCAGGGTTCAATCAGCCCCAGCATTTT. Translated: CASTAGFNQPQHF.

This chain connects TRBV28 to TRBJ2-7; possibly TRBD2 for D (5 bases). Germline values: CDR1 MDHEN, CDR2 SYDVKM. The CDR3 runs 11 residues. The V and J ends lost 11 bases and 3 bases respectively, with 11 bases between them. CDR3 region: CACTGIYEQYF. The CDR3 nucleotides read TGTGCCTGCACCGGGATCTACGAGCAGTACTTC.

The table lists this clone with a few counts. The V gene is TRBV4-3, the J gene TRBJ2-5, with TRBD2 identical over 11 bases. V lost 1 base and J lost 3; bases outside the gene matches: 7. The CDR3 covers 17 residues. Germline V gene lookup returns CDR1 LGHNA and CDR2 YSLEER. The CDR3 sequence: CASSQGLAGPGEETQYF. In DNA, the CDR3 is TGCGCCAGCAGCCAAGGACTAGCGGGGCCCGGTGAAGAGACCCAGTACTTC.

The genes are TRBV27 and TRBJ2-1; 8 nucleotides match TRBD2. The CDR3 sequence is 16 residues long. From germline, CDR1 is MNHEY and CDR2 SMNVEV (reference sequence). V shed 4 bases, J shed 0 bases, and the junction held 5 bases outside the gene matches. The CDR3 nucleotides are TGTGCCAGCAGTTCCCAAGCGGGAGTCTCCTACAATGAGCAGTTCTTC. It encodes CASSSQAGVSYNEQFF.

The rearrangement joins TRBV5-1 to TRBJ2-5; D not certain. Trimming took off 2 bases at V and 2 bases at J, with 10 bases between the two ends. CDR1 is SGHRS, CDR2 YFSETQ, per germline. This CDR3 is 14 amino acids long. In DNA form, the CDR3 reads TGCGCCAGCAGCTTTTCACCGATACAAGAGACCCAGTACTTC. This sequence encodes CASSFSPIQETQYF.

The chain carries TRBV28 and TRBJ2-7; TRBD1 is a possible D gene (6 bases). Germline V gene sequence: CDR1 MDHEN, CDR2 SYDVKM. The CDR3 consists of 12 residues. Trimming removed 8 bases at V and 3 bases at J, with 11 bases between. As DNA, the CDR3 is TGTGCCAGCGGGACAACGGGCTACGAGCAGTACTTC. Translating it yields CASGTTGYEQYF.

This clone showed up just a few times. This chain joins TRBV7-9 and TRBJ1-1; D is undetermined. The ends were cut back, 5 bases at V and 2 bases at J, with 9 bases in the middle. Germline assignment: CDR1 SEHNR and CDR2 FQNEAQ (reference sequence). The CDR3 is 13 residues long. Here the CDR3 reads CASSIDGNTEAFF. In DNA form, the CDR3 reads TGTGCCAGCAGCATAGACGGAAACACTGAAGCTTTCTTT.

The chain uses TRBV4-2 and TRBJ2-5; 7 bases map to TRBD2. This CDR3 is built from 17 residues. V trimming: 1 base; J trimming: 1 base; junction bases outside the gene matches: 9. Germline CDR1 and CDR2: LGHNA and YNFKEQ. Here the CDR3 reads CASSQGGGGSTQETQYF. CDR3 DNA sequence: TGTGCCAGCAGCCAAGGCGGGGGAGGTTCGACCCAAGAGACCCAGTACTTC.

This chain connects TRBV5-1 to TRBJ2-1, with 9 bases aligning to TRBD2. Germline CDR1 SGHRS, CDR2 YFSETQ. This CDR3 contains 16 residues. The V segment lost 0 bases and the J segment 4 bases; nucleotides outside the gene matches: 5. This CDR3 is CASSLVLAGTYNEQFF. The DNA for the CDR3 is TGCGCCAGCAGCTTGGTTCTAGCGGGAACTTACAATGAGCAGTTCTTC.

This chain uses TRBV7-8 with TRBJ1-1; maybe TRBD1 (6 bases). Trimming removed 5 bases at V and 8 bases at J, with 15 bases between. Germline CDR1 is SGHVS and CDR2 is FQNEAQ. There are 13 residues in the CDR3. The CDR3 bases are TGTGCCAGCAGCCCTGGGTGGGGGCGGGAAGCTTTCTTT. Its protein product is CASSPGWGREAFF.

This clone was seen a few times. The rearrangement joins TRBV9 to TRBJ2-2; the D is unclear. The ends were cut back, 2 bases at V and 1 base at J, with 9 bases in the middle. Germline V gene data show CDR1 as SGDLS and CDR2 as YYNGEE. This CDR3 comprises 15 residues. CDR3 sequence (DNA): TGTGCCAGCAGCGTGGGGAACCAGAACACCGGGGAGCTGTTTTTT. It codes for CASSVGNQNTGELFF.

This clone showed up just a few times. The V and J genes are TRBV7-9 and TRBJ1-1, with 7 positions matching TRBD1. The germline CDR1 and CDR2 sequences are SEHNR and FQNEAQ (reference sequence). The CDR3 length is 13 residues. Trimming removed 5 bases from V and 7 bases from J; junction bases left unmatched: 7. This CDR3 reads CASSDRARNEAFF. The CDR3 coding sequence is TGTGCCAGCAGCGACAGGGCAAGGAATGAAGCTTTCTTT.

With regard to this clone: Mismatch with germline at one junction end may stem from a read error. V gene TRBV4-1 combines with J gene TRBJ1-5; D is undetermined. The CDR3 is 17 amino acids. CDR1 and CDR2 from the germline V gene are MGHRA and YSYEKL. CDR3 region: CASSQGPASSSDQPQHF. The CDR3 DNA reads as TGCGCCAGCAGCCAAGGTCCCGCCTCGTCTAGCGATCAGCCCCAGCATTTT.

V gene TRBV2 combines with J gene TRBJ2-5, with TRBD1 matching 8 bases. Near its end, the DNA agrees better with TRBJ2-7, so the J call may be wrong. Germline V gene sequence: CDR1 SNHLY, CDR2 FYNNEI. This CDR3 is 15 amino acids long. DNA for the CDR3: TGTGCCAGCAGTGAATCCAGGGGGCTCAGCTCCGAGCAGTACTTC. Its translation: CASSESRGLSSEQYF.

About this clone: With a much larger clone just one base away, this may be a read error. The V gene is TRBV25-1, the J gene TRBJ1-1; perhaps TRBD1 as D (6 bases). The length of the CDR3 is 15 residues. Germline CDR1 and CDR2: MGHDK and SYGVNS. DNA of the CDR3: TGTGCCGGCAGGCCAAGAGGGGGGACGAACACTGAAGCTTTCTTT. It encodes CAGRPRGGTNTEAFF.

The rearrangement uses TRBV11-3 and TRBJ1-1; no clear D. Trimming took off 6 bases at V and 3 bases at J, with 11 bases between the two ends. CDR3 length equals 13 residues. Germline CDR1 reads SGHNT; CDR2 reads YENEEA. The CDR3 sequence is CASSRGSDTEAFF. The CDR3 bases are TGTGCCAGCAGTCGAGGGTCTGACACTGAAGCTTTCTTT.

The chain is built from TRBV28 and TRBJ1-3; D gene unclear. From germline, CDR1 is MDHEN and CDR2 SYDVKM. CDR3 length: 11 residues. V was trimmed by 5 bases and J by 14 bases, leaving 13 bases between them. The CDR3 reads CASSGRRALYF. CDR3 DNA sequence: TGTGCCAGCAGTGGGAGACGGGCCTTATATTTT. The full variable domain, rest sourced from reference TRBV28 and TRBJ1-3, is DVKVTQSSRYLVKRTGEKVFLECVQDMDHENMFWYRQDPGLGLRLIYFSYDVKMKEKGDIPEGYSVSREKKERFSLILESASTNQTSMYLCASSGRRALYFGEGSWLTVV.

The CDR3 DNA follows: TGTGCCTGGAGTGACACCTACCCCGGGGAGCTGTTTTTT. Amino acid sequence: CAWSDTYPGELFF. The rearrangement joins TRBV30 to TRBJ2-2, with D uncertain. The CDR3 contains 13 residues. With 1 base removed from V and 6 bases from J, the gap between germline ends came to 9 bases. Per germline, CDR1 GTSNPN and CDR2 SVGIG (reference sequence).

This rearrangement joins TRBV28 to TRBJ2-7; D is ambiguous. Germline V gene data show CDR1 as MDHEN and CDR2 as SYDVKM. The V gene lost 1 base and the J gene lost 3 bases, with 16 bases spanning the gap. The length of the CDR3 is 16 residues. The CDR3 here is CASSLYLNRQNYEQYF. DNA for the CDR3: TGTGCCAGCAGTTTATATTTGAACAGACAAAACTACGAGCAGTACTTC.